Listed here are 10 T cell receptor beta chains from one sample, sequenced in a study of blood T cells in healthy people across ages. Primers used in a second PCR of roughly 7 to 11 cycles were a sample-barcoded 5' primer and a J-beta primer mix. Using its own MiXCR run on the 5' RACE reads, TCRdb lists one record per CDR3 protein. Of over 1,200,000 distinct CDR3 sequences listed, around 59% were seen once; the top ten hold about 6.7%. Sequencing input: blood. The receptors originated from a man younger than 35 in good health.

V usage is TRBV5-1 and J usage is TRBJ2-2; D possibly matches TRBD1 or TRBD2 (5 bases each). The CDR3 loop spans 16 amino acids. Trimming removed 1 base at V and 7 bases at J, with 17 bases between. Germline V CDR1 and CDR2: SGHRS, YFSETQ. This CDR3 reads CASSLPGTPRIGELFF. CDR3 in DNA: TGCGCCAGCAGCTTGCCCGGGACCCCACGGATCGGGGAGCTGTTTTTT.

V usage is TRBV20-1 and J usage is TRBJ1-1, with D uncertain. The CDR3 loop spans 14 amino acids. The germline V and J ends were trimmed by 1 base and 4 bases, with 13 bases remaining between them. Germline CDR1 is DFQATT and CDR2 is SNEGSKA (reference sequence). CDR3 DNA sequence: TGCAGTGCTAGAGTACATGAGTCGACCACTGAAGCTTTCTTT. Residues: CSARVHESTTEAFF.

This rearrangement joins TRBV5-1 to TRBJ1-2; no clear D. Trimming removed 5 bases from V and 5 bases from J, with 13 bases in between. CDR1 is SGHRS, CDR2 YFSETQ, per germline. The CDR3 length is 13 residues. The CDR3, as DNA: TGCGCCAGCAGTGACCAACCGGGGTATGGCTACACCTTC. This gives the protein CASSDQPGYGYTF.

This sequence joins TRBV7-9 and TRBJ2-4, with D unclear. Germline assignment: CDR1 SEHNR and CDR2 FQNEAQ (reference sequence). Between the trimmed V and J ends, which lost 5 bases and 13 bases, there was a span of 21 bases. The CDR3 extends over 14 amino acids. CDR3 bases: TGTGCCAGCAGCCCACTGGACCGTTCCTGGAAGCAGTACTTC. It specifies CASSPLDRSWKQYF.

This clonotype has at least ten counts. V is TRBV6-7 and J is TRBJ2-1; D remains ambiguous. TRBV6-7 is classed as an ORF, of uncertain function. The CDR3 spans 13 residues. The V end was cut by 2 bases, the J end by 8 bases, with 10 bases between. The chain's CDR3 is CASSYPKIDEQFF. CDR3 coding DNA: TGTGCCAGCAGTTACCCTAAGATTGATGAGCAGTTCTTC.

The chain carries TRBV2 and TRBJ2-4; 8 positions agree with TRBD1. The end of the DNA is better explained by TRBJ2-7, so the J call may be wrong. This CDR3 is built from 14 residues. Germline V lookup: CDR1 SNHLY, CDR2 FYNNEI. The CDR3 loop reads CASSEWGTGYEQYF. In DNA, the CDR3 is TGTGCCAGCAGTGAATGGGGGACAGGCTACGAGCAGTACTTC.

The gene calls are TRBV29-1 and TRBJ1-1; possibly TRBD1 for D (6 bases). Trimming shortened V by 4 bases and J by 5 bases, and 17 bases separated the two germline ends. The germline CDR1 and CDR2 sequences are SQVTM and ANQGSEA. The CDR3 has 14 residues. The CDR3 is CSVVRGGVGTEAFF. The CDR3 region has the DNA TGCAGCGTTGTCCGAGGGGGGGTTGGGACTGAAGCTTTCTTT.

The chain uses TRBV5-1 and TRBJ1-2; the D is unclear. CDR1 and CDR2 from the germline V gene are SGHRS and YFSETQ. CDR3 length: 13 amino acids. V was shortened by 3 bases and J by 2 bases, with 8 bases between the two germline ends. CDR3 loop: CASSSTSNYGYTF. In DNA, the CDR3 is TGCGCCAGCAGCTCCACCTCCAACTATGGCTACACCTTC.

The chain employs TRBV6-2 or TRBV6-3 and TRBJ2-2; D is ambiguous. V lost 7 bases to trimming and J lost 1 base, with 7 bases between them. The CDR3 sequence is 13 residues long. CDR1 is MNHEY, CDR2 SVGEGT, per germline. The DNA of the CDR3 is TGTGCCAGCACAACGATGAACACCGGGGAGCTGTTTTTT. Its protein is CASTTMNTGELFF.

The rearrangement uses TRBV25-1 and TRBJ1-5; D call uncertain. This CDR3 comprises 18 residues. Per germline, CDR1 MGHDK and CDR2 SYGVNS. V was clipped by 2 bases and J by 1 base, with 18 bases between them. CDR3 loop: CASSEKLGTRWSNQPQHF. Written as DNA, the CDR3 is TGTGCCAGCAGTGAAAAATTGGGCACCCGTTGGAGCAATCAGCCCCAGCATTTT.